This T cell receptor (beta chain) was obtained from a study of monozygotic twins with inflammatory bowel disease. Concerning this clonotype: Its antigen remains unidentified.

The CDR3 covers 14 residues. Per the germline V gene, CDR1 is LNHDA and CDR2 is SQIVND (reference sequence). Whole-study findings and limits: A single strong IBD-associated signal or clonotype was not supported by the findings. Healthy twins showed more clonotype sharing with others than IBD patients, especially patients with disease activity.

Input per TCR library consisted of around 3.5 ug of total RNA. TCRdb re-called the 5' RACE reads; one entry per CDR3 protein, DNA not given. The table counts just over 300,000 distinct CDR3 sequences; 5.6% lies in the top ten. This chain links TRBV19 with TRBJ1-2; TCRdb's D call of TRBD1 is untestable without DNA. Sequencing input: blood. The sequence came from a human donor with ulcerative colitis or Crohn's disease, or a healthy co-twin of an affected twin (not recorded which). CDR3 sequence reads: CASRITGSDYGYTF.